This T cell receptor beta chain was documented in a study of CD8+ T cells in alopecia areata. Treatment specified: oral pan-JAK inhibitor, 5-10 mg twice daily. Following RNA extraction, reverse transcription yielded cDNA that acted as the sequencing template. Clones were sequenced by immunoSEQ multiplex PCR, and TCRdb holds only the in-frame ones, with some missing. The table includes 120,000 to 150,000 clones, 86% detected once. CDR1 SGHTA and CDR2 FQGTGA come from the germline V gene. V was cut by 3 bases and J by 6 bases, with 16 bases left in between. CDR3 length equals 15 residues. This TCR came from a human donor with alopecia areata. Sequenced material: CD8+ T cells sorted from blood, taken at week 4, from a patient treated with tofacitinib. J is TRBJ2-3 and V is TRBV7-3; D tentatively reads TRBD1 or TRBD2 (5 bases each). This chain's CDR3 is CASSFGGRGVDTQYF. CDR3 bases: TGTGCCAGCAGCTTTGGGGGTCGTGGGGTCGATACGCAGTATTTT.